A selection of T cell receptor beta chains follows, all from one sample in a study of post-analysis software for immune sequencing data. TCRdb reprocessed the PCR reads via MiXCR and lists one record per CDR3 protein. The sample has about 570,000 distinct CDR3 sequences; approximately 31% are singletons. Sequenced sample: blood. The receptors stem from a girl aged 2 to 17 with multiple sclerosis. Both conserved end residues are part of each CDR3. The order of the fields is V gene, D gene, CDR3 length, clone size, J gene, CDR3 protein, CDR3 DNA. A D gene is named only where the DNA matches it firmly. For some rows the clone size is stated as once, few or many, or as a class when expanded; others skip it.

TRBV11-2	-	13	-	TRBJ2-1	CASSLDPGNEQFF	TGTGCCAGCAGCTTAGATCCCGGCAATGAGCAGTTCTTC
TRBV7-9	TRBD1	13	few	TRBJ1-2	CASSSPDRVGYTF	TGTGCCAGCAGCTCGCCGGACAGGGTTGGCTACACCTTC
TRBV27	-	17	-	TRBJ1-6	CASSSIPGAITNSPLHF	TGTGCCAGCAGCAGTATACCGGGGGCGATAACGAATTCACCCCTCCACTTT
TRBV20-1	-	16	-	TRBJ2-4	CSAPTETGRAKNIQYF	TGCAGTGCACCGACGGAGACGGGTAGAGCCAAAAACATTCAGTACTTC
TRBV6-5	-	12	few	TRBJ1-2	CASRKFGLDYTF	TGTGCCAGCAGGAAGTTTGGGCTAGACTACACCTTC
TRBV2	-	13	-	TRBJ2-6	CASRYSGPNVLTF	TGTGCCAGCAGATACTCTGGGCCCAACGTCCTGACTTTC
TRBV7-2	-	14	-	TRBJ2-5	CASSGGGTLGTQYF	TGTGCCAGCAGCGGGGGCGGGACCTTGGGGACCCAGTACTTC
TRBV5-1	TRBD2	18	-	TRBJ2-7	CASSLELAGGSLPLEQYF	TGCGCCAGCAGCTTGGAACTAGCGGGGGGGTCCTTGCCCCTCGAGCAGTACTTC
TRBV5-1	TRBD1	13	-	TRBJ1-2	CASSEGTVGGYTF	TGCGCCAGCAGCGAGGGGACAGTTGGTGGCTACACCTTC
TRBV4-2	-	13	few	TRBJ2-1	CASSRALGGEQFF	TGTGCCAGCAGCCGGGCGCTAGGGGGTGAGCAGTTCTTC